Shown below are 26 T cell receptor beta chains from a single sample sequenced in a study of T-cell reconstitution after alpha-beta-depleted transplantation in children. Preparation of the TCRbeta library involved a method that used unique molecular identifiers. TCRdb analysed the PCR reads with MiXCR anew, one entry per CDR3 protein. The table lists some 76,000 distinct CDR3 sequences, about 11% of them singletons, with under 15% in the top ten. Material: PBMCs, obtained before TCRalphabeta/CD19-depleted stem cell transplant. Receptors originate from a boy between 5 and 17 years old with acute myeloid leukemia, due to receive a stem cell transplant.

At least ten counts were recorded for this clonotype. The V call is TRBV27, the J call TRBJ2-2, with 15 bases matching TRBD2. Unmatched junction bases numbered 16, after V lost 11 bases and J lost 3 bases. Looked up from germline, CDR1 is MNHEY and CDR2 is SMNVEV (reference sequence). This CDR3 contains 19 residues. CDR3 residues: CASSPRGTSGRTYTGELFF. The CDR3, as DNA: TGTGCCTCCTCTCCCCGCGGGACTAGCGGGAGGACGTACACCGGGGAGCTGTTTTTT.

This clonotype came up many times. The CDR3 DNA sequence: TGTGCCAGCAGCTCAGGTTATGAGCAGTTCTTC. It encodes CASSSGYEQFF. This chain joins TRBV9 and TRBJ2-1, with D unresolved. Trimming pared 4 bases from V and 8 bases from J, leaving 7 bases between. The V gene's germline CDR1 is SGDLS and CDR2 YYNGEE. This CDR3 is 11 amino acids long.

This clonotype occurred many times. V and J are TRBV20-1 and TRBJ1-5; D is unclear. This CDR3 has 16 amino acids. V was clipped by 0 bases and J by 2 bases, with 14 bases between them. CDR1 DFQATT and CDR2 SNEGSKA come from the germline V gene (reference sequence). CDR3 nucleotides: TGCAGTGCTAGAGAATGGGCAGTACTAGGCAATCAGCCCCAGCATTTT. This codes for CSAREWAVLGNQPQHF.

This clonotype came up many times. This chain uses TRBV10-2 with TRBJ1-1; 8 positions agree with TRBD1. V was pared by 4 bases and J by 4 bases, with 5 bases of the junction left unmatched. The CDR3 contains 14 residues. Germline-derived CDR1 and CDR2 are WSHSY and SAAADI. CDR3: CASSVDRVPTEAFF. Here the CDR3 DNA reads TGCGCCAGCAGTGTGGACAGGGTCCCCACTGAAGCTTTCTTT.

This clonotype was counted at least ten times. J is TRBJ1-6 and V is TRBV11-2; D is ambiguous. V was trimmed by 2 bases and J by 2 bases, leaving 1 base between them. CDR1 is SGHAT, CDR2 FQNNGV, per germline. CDR3 length equals 13 residues. In nucleotides, the CDR3 is TGTGCCAGCAGCTTAACCTATAATTCACCCCTCCACTTT. It is translated as CASSLTYNSPLHF.

This clonotype was detected only a few times. The gene calls are TRBV27 and TRBJ2-3; TRBD2 matches 10 bases. Per the germline V gene, CDR1 is MNHEY and CDR2 is SMNVEV (reference sequence). The V segment lost 7 bases and the J segment 0 bases; nucleotides outside the gene matches: 10. This CDR3 has 17 amino acids. CDR3 nucleotides: TGTGCCAGCAACTCTCTTCTAGCGGGAGCTAGCACAGATACGCAGTATTTT. Translation: CASNSLLAGASTDTQYF.

The sample holds many counts of this clonotype. This chain links TRBV7-2 with TRBJ2-1; 9 nucleotides match TRBD2. The V gene end was trimmed by 1 base and the J gene end by 3 bases; junction bases not matched to a gene: 4. This CDR3 contains 16 residues. Per germline, CDR1 SGHTA and CDR2 FQGNSA. CDR3 in amino acids: CASSLVRLAVYNEQFF. The CDR3 DNA is TGTGCCAGCAGCTTAGTTAGACTAGCGGTCTACAATGAGCAGTTCTTC.

In regard to this clonotype: Possible read error: a much larger clone is one base away. The chain employs TRBV7-2 and TRBJ2-7; the D gene is possibly TRBD2 (6 bases). The ends were cut back, 5 bases at V and 8 bases at J, with 16 bases in the middle. Per the germline V gene, CDR1 is SGHTA and CDR2 is FQGNSA. The CDR3 runs to 13 residues. CDR3 in amino acids: CASSPTPAGQQYF. CDR3 nucleotide sequence: TGTGCCAGCAGCCCCACTCCGGCGGGACAGCAGTACTTC.

The chain links TRBV4-2 to TRBJ1-2, with unresolved D. Trimming removed 0 bases at V and 13 bases at J, with 15 bases between. The germline gives CDR1 LGHNA, CDR2 YNFKEQ. This CDR3 is built from 13 residues. CDR3 sequence: CASSQDHSAYPTF. The CDR3 DNA sequence: TGTGCCAGCAGCCAAGACCATTCGGCATATCCCACCTTC.

This sequence joins TRBV6-1 and TRBJ2-1, with TRBD2 matching 9 bases. V shed 6 bases and J 4 bases; nucleotides not matched to a gene: 7. The CDR3 is made up of 15 amino acids. The germline gives CDR1 MNHNS, CDR2 SASEGT. CDR3 sequence reads: CASRGSGGPYNEQFF. In nucleotides, the CDR3 is TGTGCCAGCAGGGGTAGCGGGGGCCCGTACAATGAGCAGTTCTTC.

A single count supports this clonotype. A much larger clone differs from this one at a single base, so this may be a read error. The conserved closing phenylalanine or tryptophan is absent in this CDR3, likely reflecting a read error. The rearrangement links TRBV11-1 to TRBJ1-1, with D tentatively TRBD1 (5 bases). The CDR3 has 14 amino acids. Germline-derived CDR1 and CDR2 are SGHAT and FQDESV (reference sequence). The V end was cut by 1 base, the J end by 11 bases, with 17 bases between. CDR3 in amino acids: CASSLVEKEGMAFL. Here the CDR3 DNA reads TGTGCCAGCAGCTTAGTTGAGAAGGAGGGGATGGCTTTCCTT.

This clonotype appeared a few times. This chain connects TRBV7-6 to TRBJ1-2, with D uncertain. Germline V gives CDR1 SGHVS, CDR2 FNYEAQ. V dropped 0 bases and J dropped 0 bases, with 11 bases sitting between them. The CDR3 extends over 16 amino acids. This chain's CDR3 is CASSLAPQMTNYGYTF. The CDR3 nucleotides read TGTGCCAGCAGCTTAGCGCCACAGATGACTAACTATGGCTACACCTTC.

This clonotype was counted at least ten times. This chain uses TRBV20-1 with TRBJ2-1, with unresolved D. Trimming removed 1 base at V and 5 bases at J, with 12 bases between. This CDR3 is built from 14 residues. Germline-derived CDR1 and CDR2 are DFQATT and SNEGSKA (reference sequence). CDR3 sequence: CSARVVVANNEQFF. CDR3 in DNA: TGCAGTGCTAGAGTGGTGGTAGCTAACAATGAGCAGTTCTTC.

This clonotype showed up many times. The chain uses TRBV5-1 and TRBJ2-5; TRBD2 is a possible D gene (5 bases). The CDR3 length is 14 residues. V lost 4 bases and J lost 2, with 12 bases in between. CDR1 and CDR2 from the germline V gene are SGHRS and YFSETQ. The CDR3 DNA follows: TGCGCCAGCAGCCTCTGGACTCTGCAAGAGACCCAGTACTTC. Translated, it gives CASSLWTLQETQYF.

This clonotype has a count of ten or more. The rearrangement links TRBV20-1 to TRBJ2-4; TRBD2 agrees at 14 bases. The CDR3 length is 19 residues. The germline CDR1 and CDR2 sequences are DFQATT and SNEGSKA (reference sequence). V lost 5 bases and J lost 12; bases outside the gene matches: 24. The chain's CDR3 is CSAPGSGLAGGGGVSRQYF. The CDR3, as DNA: TGCAGTGCTCCTGGTTCAGGACTAGCGGGAGGAGGTGGGGTCAGTCGTCAGTACTTC.

V is TRBV2 and J is TRBJ1-1; D remains ambiguous. Looked up from germline, CDR1 is SNHLY and CDR2 is FYNNEI. The CDR3 totals 13 residues. Deletions cut 6 bases from V and 3 bases from J, with 11 bases between. The CDR3 region is CASSWGMDTEAFF. CDR3 sequence (DNA): TGTGCCAGCAGCTGGGGTATGGACACTGAAGCTTTCTTT.

This chain joins TRBV4-1 and TRBJ1-1; TRBD1 agrees at 10 bases. The germline V gene encodes CDR1 MGHRA and CDR2 YSYEKL. The CDR3 extends over 15 amino acids. J was trimmed by 5 bases and V by 4 bases; bases with no gene match: 7. In nucleotides, the CDR3 is TGCGCCAGCAGCCGCGGACAGGGGGTTTGGACTGAAGCTTTCTTT. Translating gives CASSRGQGVWTEAFF.

This clonotype was seen many times. This chain joins TRBV27 and TRBJ2-3, with TRBD2 as a possible D gene (5 bases). Germline loops: CDR1 MNHEY, CDR2 SMNVEV (reference sequence). The CDR3 is 14 residues long. V was cut by 2 bases and J by 5 bases, with 11 bases left in between. The DNA of the CDR3 is TGTGCCAGCAGTTTAGGCCGACGGGAAGATACGCAGTATTTT. The encoded protein is CASSLGRREDTQYF.

This clonotype was seen many times. The chain is built from TRBV29-1 and TRBJ1-1, with 7 bases aligning to TRBD1. V was pared by 2 bases and J by 2 bases, with 5 bases of the junction left unmatched. The germline V gene encodes CDR1 SQVTM and CDR2 ANQGSEA. The CDR3 has 14 amino acids. Here the CDR3 DNA reads TGCAGCGTTGAACGAAGGACAGGAAACACTGAAGCTTTCTTT. Its translation: CSVERRTGNTEAFF. The variable domain in full, with the rest retrieved from reference TRBV29-1 and TRBJ1-1, is SAVISQKPSRDICQRGTSLTIQCQVDSQVTMMFWYRQQPGQSLTLIATANQGSEATYESGFVIDKFPISRPNLTFSTLTVSNMSPEDSSIYLCSVERRTGNTEAFFGQGTRLTVV.

The J gene is TRBJ2-2, the V gene TRBV27; D unclear. Germline V gene data show CDR1 as MNHEY and CDR2 as SMNVEV (reference sequence). The CDR3 spans 14 residues. The V end lost 3 bases, the J end lost 6 bases, and 11 bases lay between the germline ends. CDR3 sequence reads: CASSLFWGSGELFF. The CDR3 DNA reads as TGTGCCAGCAGTTTGTTCTGGGGATCCGGGGAGCTGTTTTTT.

This clonotype was observed many times. The J gene is TRBJ1-1, the V gene TRBV5-5; perhaps TRBD1 as D (5 bases). Germline CDR1 SGHKS, CDR2 YYEKEE (reference sequence). This CDR3 comprises 13 residues. The V and J ends lost 6 bases and 11 bases respectively, with 20 bases between them. CDR3 sequence reads: CASTPQGGADAFF. CDR3 nucleotide sequence: TGTGCCAGCACCCCCCAAGGAGGGGCGGATGCTTTCTTT. Looking up the rest from reference TRBV5-5 and TRBJ1-1 gives the full variable domain: DAGVTQSPTHLIKTRGQQVTLRCSPISGHKSVSWYQQVLGQGPQFIFQYYEKEERGRGNFPDRFSARQFPNYSSELNVNALLLGDSALYLCASTPQGGADAFFGQGTRLTVV.

This clonotype was seen many times. The chain uses TRBV11-2 and TRBJ2-1; 13 bases agree with TRBD2. Germline V gives CDR1 SGHAT, CDR2 FQNNGV. The V and J ends lost 4 bases and 7 bases, in that order; junction bases with no gene match: 7. The CDR3 extends over 16 amino acids. The CDR3 sequence: CASSSRTSGGSNEQFF. Written as DNA, the CDR3 is TGTGCCAGCAGCTCCCGGACTAGCGGGGGCTCGAATGAGCAGTTCTTC. The full variable domain, in which reference TRBV11-2 and TRBJ2-1 provide the parts outside the CDR3, is EAGVAQSPRYKIIEKRQSVAFWCNPISGHATLYWYQQILGQGPKLLIQFQNNGVVDDSQLPKDRFSAERLKGVDSTLKIQPAKLEDSAVYLCASSSRTSGGSNEQFFGPGTRLTVL.

The V gene is TRBV12-3 or TRBV12-4, the J gene TRBJ2-1, with no clear D. Between the trimmed V and J ends, which lost 4 bases and 7 bases, there was a span of 11 bases. The CDR3 sequence is 13 residues long. The CDR3 bases are TGTGCCAGCAGTTACGGTATCAGGAATGAGCAGTTCTTC. Translation: CASSYGIRNEQFF.

This clonotype was recorded many times. The CDR3: CASSKTGFDTEAFF. The DNA for the CDR3 is TGTGCCAGCAGCAAGACAGGGTTTGACACTGAAGCTTTCTTT. The J gene is TRBJ1-1, the V gene TRBV7-8, with 7 bases that match TRBD1. This CDR3 comprises 14 residues. From germline, CDR1 is SGHVS and CDR2 FQNEAQ. The ends lost 5 bases at V and 3 bases at J; junction bases unmatched: 6. Variable domain in full (rest from reference TRBV7-8 and TRBJ1-1): GAGVSQSPRYKVAKRGQDVALRCDPISGHVSLFWYQQALGQGPEFLTYFQNEAQLDKSGLPSDRFFAERPEGSVSTLKIQRTQQEDSAVYLCASSKTGFDTEAFFGQGTRLTVV.

This clonotype came up many times. The V and J genes are TRBV7-9 and TRBJ1-5; D gene ambiguous. The CDR3 has 15 amino acids. Germline values: CDR1 SEHNR, CDR2 FQNEAQ (reference sequence). V shed 5 bases and J shed 0 bases, with 11 bases lying between them. The CDR3 DNA sequence: TGTGCCAGCAGCCCTCACGGGGATAGCAATCAGCCCCAGCATTTT. As protein: CASSPHGDSNQPQHF.

This clonotype has ten or more counts. This sequence joins TRBV20-1 and TRBJ2-7; D unclear. Germline CDR1 reads DFQATT; CDR2 reads SNEGSKA (reference sequence). The CDR3 loop spans 10 amino acids. CDR3 region: CSPFMGEQYF. CDR3 in DNA: TGCAGCCCTTTTATGGGGGAGCAGTACTTC.